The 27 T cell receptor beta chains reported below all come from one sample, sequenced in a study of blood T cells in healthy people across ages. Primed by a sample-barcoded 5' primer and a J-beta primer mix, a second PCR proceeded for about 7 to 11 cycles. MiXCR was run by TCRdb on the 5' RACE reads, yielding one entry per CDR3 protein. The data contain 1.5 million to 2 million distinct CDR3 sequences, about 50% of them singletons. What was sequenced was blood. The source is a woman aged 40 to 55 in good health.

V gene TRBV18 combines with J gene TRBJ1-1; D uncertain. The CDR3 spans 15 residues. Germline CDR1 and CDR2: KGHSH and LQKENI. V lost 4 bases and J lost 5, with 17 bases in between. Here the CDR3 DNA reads TGTGCCAGCTCACTACAAGGCAAAGCTGGGACTGAAGCTTTCTTT. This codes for CASSLQGKAGTEAFF.

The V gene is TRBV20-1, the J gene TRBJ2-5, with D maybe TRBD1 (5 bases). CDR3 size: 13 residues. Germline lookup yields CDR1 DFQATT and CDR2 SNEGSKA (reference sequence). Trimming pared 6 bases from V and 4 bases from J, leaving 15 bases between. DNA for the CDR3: TGCAGTGCGGCCCAGGGTACCCCAGAGACCCAGTACTTC. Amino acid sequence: CSAAQGTPETQYF.

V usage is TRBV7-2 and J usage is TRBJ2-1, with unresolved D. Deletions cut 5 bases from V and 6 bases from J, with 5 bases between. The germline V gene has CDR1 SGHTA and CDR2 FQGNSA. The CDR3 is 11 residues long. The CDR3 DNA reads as TGTGCCAGCAGCGTCCTCAATGAGCAGTTCTTC. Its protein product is CASSVLNEQFF.

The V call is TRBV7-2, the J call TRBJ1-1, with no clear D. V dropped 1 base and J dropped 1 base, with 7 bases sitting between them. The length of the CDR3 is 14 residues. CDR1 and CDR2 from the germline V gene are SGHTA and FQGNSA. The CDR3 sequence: CASSLEAENTEAFF. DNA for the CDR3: TGTGCCAGCAGCTTAGAGGCAGAGAACACTGAAGCTTTCTTT.

CDR3 nucleotide sequence: TGCAGTGCTAAAGGGGGGCGAGATACGCAGTATTTT. This encodes CSAKGGRDTQYF. The chain carries TRBV20-1 and TRBJ2-3, with D perhaps given as TRBD1 or TRBD2 (6 bases each). The V end was cut by 4 bases, the J end by 5 bases, with 10 bases between. This CDR3 comprises 12 residues. The germline CDR1 and CDR2 sequences are DFQATT and SNEGSKA (reference sequence).

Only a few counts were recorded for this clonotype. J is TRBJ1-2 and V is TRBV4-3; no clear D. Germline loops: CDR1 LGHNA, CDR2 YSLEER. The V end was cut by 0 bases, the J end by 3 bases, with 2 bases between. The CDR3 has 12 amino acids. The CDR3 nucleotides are TGCGCCAGCAGCCAAGACGACTATGGCTACACCTTC. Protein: CASSQDDYGYTF.

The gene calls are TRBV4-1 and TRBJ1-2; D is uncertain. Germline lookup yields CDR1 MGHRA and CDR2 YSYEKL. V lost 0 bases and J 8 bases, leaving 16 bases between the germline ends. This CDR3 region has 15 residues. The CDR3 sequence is CASSQDSSESSGYTF. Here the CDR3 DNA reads TGCGCCAGCAGCCAAGATTCGTCAGAGTCGTCAGGCTACACCTTC.

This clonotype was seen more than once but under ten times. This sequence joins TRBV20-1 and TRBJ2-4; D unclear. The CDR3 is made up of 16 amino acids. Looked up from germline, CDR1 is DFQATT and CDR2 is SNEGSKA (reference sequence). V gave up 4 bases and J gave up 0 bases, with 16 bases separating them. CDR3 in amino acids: CSATSIQLLAKNIQYF. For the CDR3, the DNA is TGCAGTGCTACCTCGATCCAATTACTAGCCAAAAACATTCAGTACTTC.

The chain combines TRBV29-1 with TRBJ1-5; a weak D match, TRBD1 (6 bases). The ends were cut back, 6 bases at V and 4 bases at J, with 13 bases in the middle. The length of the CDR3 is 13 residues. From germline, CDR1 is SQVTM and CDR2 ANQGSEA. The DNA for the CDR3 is TGCAGCGTAAACGGGGGGCAGAATCAGCCCCAGCATTTT. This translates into CSVNGGQNQPQHF.

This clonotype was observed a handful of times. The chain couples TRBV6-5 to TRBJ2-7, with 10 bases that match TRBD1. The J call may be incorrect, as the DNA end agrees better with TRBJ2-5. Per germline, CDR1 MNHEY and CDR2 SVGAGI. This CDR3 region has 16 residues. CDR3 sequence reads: CASSPGQGGGRGTQYF. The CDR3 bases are TGTGCCAGCAGTCCAGGACAGGGGGGCGGTCGGGGGACCCAGTACTTC.

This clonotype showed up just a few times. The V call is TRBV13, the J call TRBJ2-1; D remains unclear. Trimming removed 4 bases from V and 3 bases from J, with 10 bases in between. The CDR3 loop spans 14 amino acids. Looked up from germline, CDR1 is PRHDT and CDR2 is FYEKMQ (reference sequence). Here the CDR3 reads CASSYPEDYNEQFF. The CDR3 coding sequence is TGTGCCAGCAGCTACCCCGAGGACTACAATGAGCAGTTCTTC.

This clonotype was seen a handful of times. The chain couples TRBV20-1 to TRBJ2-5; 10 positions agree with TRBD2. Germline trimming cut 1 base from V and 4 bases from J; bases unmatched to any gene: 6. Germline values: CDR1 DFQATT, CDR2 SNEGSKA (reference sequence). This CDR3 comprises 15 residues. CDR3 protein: CSARVGAGGLETQYF. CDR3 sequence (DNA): TGCAGTGCTAGAGTGGGAGCGGGGGGGCTAGAGACCCAGTACTTC.

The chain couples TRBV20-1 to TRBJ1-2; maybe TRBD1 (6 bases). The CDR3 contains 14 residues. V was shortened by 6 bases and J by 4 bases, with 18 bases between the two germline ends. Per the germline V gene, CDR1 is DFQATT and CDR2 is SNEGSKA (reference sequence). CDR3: CSARRDISIYGYTF. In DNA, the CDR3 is TGCAGTGCCCGGAGGGACATAAGTATCTATGGCTACACCTTC.

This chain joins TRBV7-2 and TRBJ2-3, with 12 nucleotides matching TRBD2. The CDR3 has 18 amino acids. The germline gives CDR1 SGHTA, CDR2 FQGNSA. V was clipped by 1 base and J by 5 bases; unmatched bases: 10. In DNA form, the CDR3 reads TGTGCCAGCAGCTTAGTCCGTCTAGCGGGGGGGCCTGGAGATACGCAGTATTTT. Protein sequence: CASSLVRLAGGPGDTQYF. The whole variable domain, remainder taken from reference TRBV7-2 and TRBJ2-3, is GAGVSQSPSNKVTEKGKDVELRCDPISGHTALYWYRQSLGQGLEFLIYFQGNSAPDKSGLPSDRFSAERTGGSVSTLTIQRTQQEDSAVYLCASSLVRLAGGPGDTQYFGPGTRLTVL.

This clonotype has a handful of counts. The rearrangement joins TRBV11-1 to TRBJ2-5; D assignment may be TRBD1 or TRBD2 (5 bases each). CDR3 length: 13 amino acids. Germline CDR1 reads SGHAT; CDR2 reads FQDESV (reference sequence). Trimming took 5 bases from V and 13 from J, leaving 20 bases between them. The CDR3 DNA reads TGTGCCAGCAGCCAGGATCTGGGACGCTCCATGTACTTC. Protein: CASSQDLGRSMYF.

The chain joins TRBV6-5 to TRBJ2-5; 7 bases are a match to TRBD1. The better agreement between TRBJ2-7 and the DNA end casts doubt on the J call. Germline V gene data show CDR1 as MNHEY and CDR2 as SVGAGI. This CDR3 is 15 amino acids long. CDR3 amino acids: CASSYTGDQSSEQYF. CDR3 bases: TGTGCCAGCAGTTATACAGGGGATCAATCGAGCGAGCAGTACTTC.

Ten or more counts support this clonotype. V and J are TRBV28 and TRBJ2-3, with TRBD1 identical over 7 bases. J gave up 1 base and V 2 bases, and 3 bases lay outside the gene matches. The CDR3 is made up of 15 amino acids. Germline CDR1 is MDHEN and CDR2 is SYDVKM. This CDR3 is CASSLRDRGTDTQYF. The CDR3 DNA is TGTGCCAGCAGTTTACGGGACAGAGGCACAGATACGCAGTATTTT.

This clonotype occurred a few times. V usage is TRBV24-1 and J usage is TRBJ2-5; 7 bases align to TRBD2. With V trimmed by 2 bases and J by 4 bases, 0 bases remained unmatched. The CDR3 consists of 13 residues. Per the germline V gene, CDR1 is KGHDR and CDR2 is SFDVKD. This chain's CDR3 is CATSDSSGETQYF. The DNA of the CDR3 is TGTGCCACCAGTGATTCTAGCGGAGAGACCCAGTACTTC.

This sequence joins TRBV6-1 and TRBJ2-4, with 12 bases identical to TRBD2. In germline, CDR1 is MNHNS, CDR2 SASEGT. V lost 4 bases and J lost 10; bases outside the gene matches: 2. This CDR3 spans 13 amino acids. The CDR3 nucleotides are TGTGCCAGCAGTGCCGGACTAGCGGGAATTCAGTACTTC. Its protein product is CASSAGLAGIQYF.

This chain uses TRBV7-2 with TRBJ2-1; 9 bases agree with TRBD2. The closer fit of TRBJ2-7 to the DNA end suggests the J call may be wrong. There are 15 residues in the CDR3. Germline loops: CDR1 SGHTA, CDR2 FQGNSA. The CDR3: CASSFGTSTYNEQYF. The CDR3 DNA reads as TGTGCCAGCAGCTTCGGGACTAGCACATACAATGAGCAGTACTTC.

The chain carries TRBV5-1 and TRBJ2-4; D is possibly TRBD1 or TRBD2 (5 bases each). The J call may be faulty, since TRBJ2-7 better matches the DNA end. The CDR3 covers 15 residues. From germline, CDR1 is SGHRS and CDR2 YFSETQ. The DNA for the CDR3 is TGCGCCAGCAGCTTGGTTGGGGGTACAAATTACGAGCAGTACTTC. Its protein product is CASSLVGGTNYEQYF.

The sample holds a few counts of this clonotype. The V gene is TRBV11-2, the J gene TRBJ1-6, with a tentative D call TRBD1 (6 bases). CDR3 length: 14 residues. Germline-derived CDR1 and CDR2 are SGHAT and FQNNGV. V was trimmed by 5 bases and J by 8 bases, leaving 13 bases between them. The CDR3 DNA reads TGTGCCAGCAGCCACAGGGAGAGGCATTCACCCCTCCACTTT. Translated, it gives CASSHRERHSPLHF.

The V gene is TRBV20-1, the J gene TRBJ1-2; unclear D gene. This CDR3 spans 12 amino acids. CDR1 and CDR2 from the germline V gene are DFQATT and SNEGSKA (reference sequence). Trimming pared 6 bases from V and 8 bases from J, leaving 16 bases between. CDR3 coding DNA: TGCAGTGCGGGAGACATCTCTGGGGGCTACACCTTC. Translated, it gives CSAGDISGGYTF.

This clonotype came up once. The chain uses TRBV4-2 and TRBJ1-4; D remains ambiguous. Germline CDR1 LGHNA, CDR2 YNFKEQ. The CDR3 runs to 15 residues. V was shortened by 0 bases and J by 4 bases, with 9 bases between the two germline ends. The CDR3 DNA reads TGTGCCAGCAGCCAAGAAGGGCAGTTTAATGAAAAACTGTTTTTT. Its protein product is CASSQEGQFNEKLFF.

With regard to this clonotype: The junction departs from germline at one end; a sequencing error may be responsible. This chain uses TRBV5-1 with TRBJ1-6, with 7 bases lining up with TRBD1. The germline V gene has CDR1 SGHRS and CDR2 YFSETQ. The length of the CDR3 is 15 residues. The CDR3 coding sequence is TGCGCCAGCAGCCGGGAGACAGGGTTGGATTCACCCCTCCCCTTT. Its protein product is CASSRETGLDSPLPF.

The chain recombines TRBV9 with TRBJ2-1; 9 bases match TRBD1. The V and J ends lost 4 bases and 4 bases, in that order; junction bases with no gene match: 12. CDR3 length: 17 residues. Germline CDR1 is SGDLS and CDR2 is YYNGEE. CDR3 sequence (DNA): TGTGCCAGCAGCCCAGTAGTCCCCGGGACAGGGTACAATGAGCAGTTCTTC. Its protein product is CASSPVVPGTGYNEQFF. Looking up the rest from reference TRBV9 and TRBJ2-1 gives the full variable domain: DSGVTQTPKHLITATGQRVTLRCSPRSGDLSVYWYQQSLDQGLQFLIQYYNGEERAKGNILERFSAQQFPDLHSELNLSSLELGDSALYFCASSPVVPGTGYNEQFFGPGTRLTVL.

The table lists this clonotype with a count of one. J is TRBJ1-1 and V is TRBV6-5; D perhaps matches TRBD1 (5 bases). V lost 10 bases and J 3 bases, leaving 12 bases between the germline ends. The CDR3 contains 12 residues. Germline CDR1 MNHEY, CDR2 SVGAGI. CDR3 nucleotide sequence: TGTGCCACCAGGGAATCCGACACTGAAGCTTTCTTT. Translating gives CATRESDTEAFF.